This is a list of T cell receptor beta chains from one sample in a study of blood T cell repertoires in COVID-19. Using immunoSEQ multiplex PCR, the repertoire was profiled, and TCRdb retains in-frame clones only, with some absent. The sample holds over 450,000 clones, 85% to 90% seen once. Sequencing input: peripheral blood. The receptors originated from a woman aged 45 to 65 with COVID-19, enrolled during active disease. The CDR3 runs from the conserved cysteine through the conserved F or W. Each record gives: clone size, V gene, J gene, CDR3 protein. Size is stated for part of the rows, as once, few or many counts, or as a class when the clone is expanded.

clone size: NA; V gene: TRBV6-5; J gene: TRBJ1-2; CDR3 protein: CASSYEHGQSYGYTF
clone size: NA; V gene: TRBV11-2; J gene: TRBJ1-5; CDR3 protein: CASSSRRGARDQPQHF
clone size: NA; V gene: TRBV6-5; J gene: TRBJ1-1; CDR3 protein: CASAAGYMNTEAFF
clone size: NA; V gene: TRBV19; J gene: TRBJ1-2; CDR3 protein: CASSSPGTGRSYGYTF
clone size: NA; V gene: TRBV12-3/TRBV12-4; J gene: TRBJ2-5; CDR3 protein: CASTVRGRETQYF
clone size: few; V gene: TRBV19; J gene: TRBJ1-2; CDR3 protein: CASSIRGRNYGYTF
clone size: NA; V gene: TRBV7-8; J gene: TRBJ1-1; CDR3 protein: CASSFYGNTEAFF
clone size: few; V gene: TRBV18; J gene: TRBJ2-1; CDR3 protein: CASSPEAARGNEQFF
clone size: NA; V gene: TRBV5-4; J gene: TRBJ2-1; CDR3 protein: CASSTWAKNEQFF
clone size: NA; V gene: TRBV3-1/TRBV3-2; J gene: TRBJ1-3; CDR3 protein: CAIQQGTGNTIYF
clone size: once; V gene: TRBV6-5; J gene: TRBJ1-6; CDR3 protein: CASSSVEGDSPLHF
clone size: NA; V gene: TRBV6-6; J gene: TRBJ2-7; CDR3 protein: CASSRAGLAGGHNEQYF
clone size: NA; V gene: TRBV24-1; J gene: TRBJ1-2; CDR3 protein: CATSERQAYGYTF
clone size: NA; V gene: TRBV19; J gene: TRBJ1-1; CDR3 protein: CASSLQGLGTEAFF
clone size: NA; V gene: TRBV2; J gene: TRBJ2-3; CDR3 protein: CASSEGQGGDTQYF
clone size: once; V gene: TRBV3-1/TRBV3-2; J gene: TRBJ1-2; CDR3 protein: CASSPRGAPGGYTF
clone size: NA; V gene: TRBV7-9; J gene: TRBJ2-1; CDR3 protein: CASSLLGHIVYNEQFF
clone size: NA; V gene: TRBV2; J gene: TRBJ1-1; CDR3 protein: CASSRDRDTEAFF
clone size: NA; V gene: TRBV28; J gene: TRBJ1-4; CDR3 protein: CASSFPTGADEKLFF
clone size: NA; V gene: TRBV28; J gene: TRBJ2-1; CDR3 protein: CASSLESASRRRGQFF
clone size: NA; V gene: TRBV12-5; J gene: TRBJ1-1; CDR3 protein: CASASDIMDTEAFF
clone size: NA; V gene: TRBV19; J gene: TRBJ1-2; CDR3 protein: CASSIVGDSYGYTF
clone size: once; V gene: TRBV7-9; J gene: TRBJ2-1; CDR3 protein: CASSSWGLAGGLLYNEQFF
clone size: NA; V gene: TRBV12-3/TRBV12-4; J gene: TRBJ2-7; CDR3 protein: CASVLGGSREQYF
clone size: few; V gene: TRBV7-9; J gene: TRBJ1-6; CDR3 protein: CASSPTGPNSPLHF
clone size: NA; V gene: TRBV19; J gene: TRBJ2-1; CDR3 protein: CASSIEGLAGGNEQFF
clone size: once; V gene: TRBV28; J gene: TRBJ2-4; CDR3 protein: CASSPRGDKNIQYF
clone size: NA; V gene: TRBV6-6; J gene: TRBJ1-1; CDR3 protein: CASSTGSDTRHKAFF
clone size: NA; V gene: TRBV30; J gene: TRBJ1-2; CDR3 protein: CAWSLADGYTF
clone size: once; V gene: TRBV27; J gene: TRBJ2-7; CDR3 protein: CASSLSRPGQNYEQYF
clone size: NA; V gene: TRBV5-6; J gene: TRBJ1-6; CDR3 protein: CASSHWTGRSPLHF
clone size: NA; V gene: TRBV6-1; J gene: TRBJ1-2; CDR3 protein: CASSEAGLIYGYTF
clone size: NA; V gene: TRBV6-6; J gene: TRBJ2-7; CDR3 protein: CASSYPQRTGGEQYF
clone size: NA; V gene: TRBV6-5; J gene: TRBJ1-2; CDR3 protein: CASSYAEVSYGYTF
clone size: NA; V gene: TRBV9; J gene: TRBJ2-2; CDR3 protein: CASSPRRGGGANTGELFF
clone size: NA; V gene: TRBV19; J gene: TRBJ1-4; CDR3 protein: CASSISRESGDVLFF
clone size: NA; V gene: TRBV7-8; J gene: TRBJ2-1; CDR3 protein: CASSSQGFNPNNEQFF
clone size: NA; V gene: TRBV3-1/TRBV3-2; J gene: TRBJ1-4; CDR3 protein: CASSGQGLEKLFF
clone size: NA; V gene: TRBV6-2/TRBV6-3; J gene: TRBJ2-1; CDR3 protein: CASSPSGGPYNEQFF
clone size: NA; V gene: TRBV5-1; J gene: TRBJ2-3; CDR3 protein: CASSLGLAGGGGNTQYF
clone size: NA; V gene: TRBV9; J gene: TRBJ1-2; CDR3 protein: CASSAGERGYTF
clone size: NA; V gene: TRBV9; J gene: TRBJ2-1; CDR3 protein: CASSLDQRYYNEQFF
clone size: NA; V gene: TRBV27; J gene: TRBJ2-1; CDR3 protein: CASGGQGMNEQFF
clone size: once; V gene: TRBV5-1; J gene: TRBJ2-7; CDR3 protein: CASSGSTGPSEQYF
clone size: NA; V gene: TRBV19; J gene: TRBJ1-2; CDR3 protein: CASSIDWTDGYTF
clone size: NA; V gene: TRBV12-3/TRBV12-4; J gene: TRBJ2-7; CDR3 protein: CASSAQGYEQYF
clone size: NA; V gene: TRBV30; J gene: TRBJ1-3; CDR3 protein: CAWSVTSSGNTIYF
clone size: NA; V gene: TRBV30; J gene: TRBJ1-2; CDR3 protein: CAWSRGRQGSYYGYTF
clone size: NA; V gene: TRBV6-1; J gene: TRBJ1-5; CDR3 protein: CASSELVRAQHF
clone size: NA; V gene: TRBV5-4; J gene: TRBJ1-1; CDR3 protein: CASSLDSNTEAFF
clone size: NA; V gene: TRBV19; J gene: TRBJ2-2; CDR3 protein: CASSITGGNTGELFF
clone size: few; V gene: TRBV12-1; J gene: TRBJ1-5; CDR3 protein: CEREDQPQHF
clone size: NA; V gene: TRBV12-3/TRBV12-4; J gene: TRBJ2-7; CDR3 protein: CASSPRAVYEQYF
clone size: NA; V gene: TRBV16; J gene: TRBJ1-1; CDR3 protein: CASSQITGTLEAFF
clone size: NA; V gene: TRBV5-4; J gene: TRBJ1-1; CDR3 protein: CASSLGANRNTEAFF
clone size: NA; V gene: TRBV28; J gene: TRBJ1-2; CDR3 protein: CASRRQGTNGYTF
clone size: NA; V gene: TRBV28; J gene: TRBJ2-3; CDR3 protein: CASSLGASGGFDTQYF